The source of this TCR beta chain is a study of OX40 agonist ivuxolimab in advanced cancers. Turning to the overall study: Ivuxolimab was a fully human IgG2 agonistic monoclonal antibody targeting the costimulatory receptor OX40 (CD134). Intravenous ivuxolimab was administered to patients every 2 weeks at six dose levels: 0.01, 0.1, 0.3, 1.5, 3 and 10 mg/kg. Of the approximately 54 dose-escalation patients, hepatocellular carcinoma was present in around 20, melanoma in some 15, renal cell carcinoma in 9 and head and neck cancer in 9. In the dose-escalation cohort, 82.7% of patients were male, and the mean age was roughly 60 years, with a range of about 23 to 85. Prior anti-PD-1, anti-PD-L1 or anti-CTLA-4 therapy was permitted, and roughly two fifths of dose-escalation patients had received checkpoint inhibitors. Partial responses occurred in three dose-escalation patients: two with cutaneous melanoma and one with hepatocellular carcinoma. The purpose of peripheral TCRbeta sequencing was to test whether ivuxolimab changed TCR sequence diversity and led to clonal T-cell expansion. The paper describes the monotherapy dose-escalation part (N ≈ 52 patients) of the phase I trial of ivuxolimab.

A word on this clone: Its antigen is not yet known. No much larger clone is present one base from it, and per-base qualities are unavailable.

For sequencing of the TCRbeta CDR3 region, genomic DNA was extracted from the sorted cells. The immunoSEQ Assay was used for sequencing of TCRbeta CDR3 regions. Entries here come from immuneACCESS through TCRdb and include only in-frame sequences with V and J called. Some clones fail to appear in such tables; in the studies checked, an unresolved V gene covers under half of the shortfall, and the cause of the remainder is unknown. Across this sample there are about 58,000 clones, with roughly nine tenths seen only once. Under 2% of the sample rests with the top ten. Reading the germline V gene gives CDR1 MGHRA and CDR2 YSYEKL. The CDR3 holds 21 amino acids from the cysteine to the phenylalanine. Only the CDR3 DNA stays, 63 bases, in frame from base 1. The junction shows trimming of 1 base on V and 0 bases on J, plus 22 bases between the germline ends. Patients with autoimmune disease history or receiving systemic immunosuppression were excluded from the trial. In every dose cohort, peripheral blood was drawn for TCR sequencing at baseline, cycle 4 day 1, and cycle 7 day 1. The samples were taken from a phase I, first-in-human, multicenter, open-label dose-escalation trial of ivuxolimab. Adults with locally advanced or metastatic melanoma, renal cell carcinoma, hepatocellular carcinoma or head and neck squamous cell carcinoma were enrolled in the trial. Before TCR sequencing, CD4+ T cells and CD8+ T cells from peripheral blood were sorted into separate populations.

Overall results and qualifications from the work: Low levels of normalized T-cell clonal expansion were also seen in some nonresponding patients. Which antigens the clonally expanded peripheral T cells were specific for was not determined. At doses from 0.1 to 3.0 mg/kg, clonal expansion was seen in both CD4+ and CD8+ blood T cells between baseline and week 6. In partial responders in the 0.1-3.0 mg/kg groups, normalized peripheral clonal expansion was found to be among the lowest, especially among CD8+ T cells. After ivuxolimab, expanded clones were on average more numerous among CD8+ T cells than among CD4+ T cells.

The receptor chain draws on TRBV4-1 and TRBJ2-6; the best D guess is TRBD2, with 6 bases matching. This receptor was taken from an adult with an advanced solid tumor such as melanoma, head and neck, liver or kidney cancer. Sequencing was performed on CD4+ or CD8+ T cells sorted from blood, taken in a trial of the OX40 agonist ivuxolimab. For the CDR3, the sequence is CASSQGRAGLLKNSGANVLTF. The DNA is as follows: TGCGCCAGCAGCCAAGGTCGGGCGGGGCTTTTAAAGAACTCTGGGGCCAACGTCCTGACTTTC.